This TCR beta chain was profiled in a study of neoadjuvant anti-PD-1 for oral cavity cancer. Study observations and caveats: Higher pretreatment blood Treg/Th17 ratios correlated with higher pretreatment blood and lower post-treatment tumor TCRbeta clonality.

TCRdb keeps only in-frame clones here, not all; method: immunoSEQ multiplex PCR. The sample records 5,500 to 7,000 clones, over 50% being singletons. V dropped 7 bases and J dropped 10; count of bases not matched to a gene: 14. Germline V gene sequence: CDR1 SGHAT, CDR2 FQNNGV. The CDR3 consists of 16 residues. Concerning this clone itself: Its antigen is still unknown.

Time point in this sample: after neoadjuvant nivolumab, at surgical resection. Patients had HPV-negative, locally advanced oral cavity squamous cell carcinoma. The sample in question was tumor tissue, obtained after nivolumab (anti-PD-1) treatment. This sequence originates from a person aged 40 to 85 with oral cavity squamous cell carcinoma. The chain carries TRBV11-2 and TRBJ1-6; 9 positions match TRBD1. CDR3 in DNA: TGTGCCAGCACCTTCCTAACGGGACAGGGAGAATCACCCCTCCACTTT. Translated: CASTFLTGQGESPLHF. Together with reference TRBV11-2 and TRBJ1-6, the CDR3 gives the full variable domain: EAGVAQSPRYKIIEKRQSVAFWCNPISGHATLYWYQQILGQGPKLLIQFQNNGVVDDSQLPKDRFSAERLKGVDSTLKIQPAKLEDSAVYLCASTFLTGQGESPLHFGNGTRLTVT.